Below are 5 T cell receptor beta chains sequenced from a single sample in a study of shared clonotypes between healthy human individuals (TCRdb year 2020). Library preparation was by the immunoSEQ multiplex PCR assay. In TCRdb, the immuneACCESS table is reduced to in-frame sequences with V and J assigned. These tables do not hold every clone; where another copy was compared, an unresolved V gene accounts for under half, and the others remain unexplained. The sample contains 2.5 million or so clones, 85% to 95% of them found a single time. Roughly 0.14% of the sample goes to the ten largest clones. Material for sequencing was naive CD4+ T cells sorted from blood. In the paper's terms, the cell subset or site label means: CD45RA+ positively selected. Source of these receptors: a man between 18 and 29 years old in good health.

The chain couples TRBV28 to TRBJ2-7; 11 positions agree with TRBD2. V trimming: 5 bases; J trimming: 4 bases; junction bases outside the gene matches: 7. Germline V gene lookup returns CDR1 MDHEN and CDR2 SYDVKM. This CDR3 comprises 15 residues. CDR3 amino acids: CASSPTSGGRYEQYF. The CDR3, as DNA: TGTGCCAGCAGTCCCACTAGCGGGGGAAGGTACGAGCAGTACTTC.

Notes on this clone: Other DNA sequences within the sample encode an identical CDR3. This chain links TRBV4-3 with TRBJ2-7; D gene unclear. The CDR3 covers 14 residues. CDR1 and CDR2 (germline): LGHNA, YSLEER. The V end was cut by 0 bases, the J end by 2 bases, with 8 bases between. The CDR3: CASSQDYGPYEQYF. DNA of the CDR3: TGCGCCAGCAGCCAAGATTACGGTCCCTACGAGCAGTACTTC.

J is TRBJ2-2 and V is TRBV7-9; D tentatively reads TRBD1 or TRBD2 (5 bases each). Per germline, CDR1 SEHNR and CDR2 FQNEAQ (reference sequence). The CDR3 has 16 amino acids. Trimming pared 0 bases from V and 4 bases from J, leaving 12 bases between. Written as DNA, the CDR3 is TGTGCCAGCAGCTTAGCGACTGGGGCGGGCACCGGGGAGCTGTTTTTT. Residues: CASSLATGAGTGELFF.

V and J are TRBV5-1 and TRBJ1-6, with D unresolved. CDR1 SGHRS and CDR2 YFSETQ come from the germline V gene. V was trimmed by 4 bases and J by 7 bases, leaving 15 bases between them. This CDR3 comprises 15 residues. The CDR3 DNA is TGCGCCAGCAGCCCAAACACCGAGCCCAATTCACCCCTCCACTTT. It codes for CASSPNTEPNSPLHF.

With respect to this clone: The same CDR3 also results from other DNA sequences found in this sample. The chain uses TRBV5-1 and TRBJ1-1, with unresolved D. Trimming pared 4 bases from V and 1 base from J, leaving 11 bases between. There are 14 residues in the CDR3. CDR1 SGHRS and CDR2 YFSETQ come from the germline V gene. CDR3 coding DNA: TGCGCCAGCAGCCTGGGGTCCGCGAACACTGAAGCTTTCTTT. This translates into CASSLGSANTEAFF.